This T cell receptor (beta chain) was observed in a study of T cells in Graves' hyperthyroidism and ophthalmopathy. A remark on this clonotype: Its antigen is not identified.

Overall study results and limits: Ophthalmopathy, which appeared later, was predicted by the model a median about 5.9 months before onset.

Per germline, CDR1 DFQATT and CDR2 SNEGSKA (reference sequence). This CDR3 region has 14 residues. Trimming cost V 1 base and J 14 bases; bases outside gene matches: 11. Exclusion of a patient resulted from uncontrolled infection, other autoimmune disease, pregnancy or lactation. In making diagnoses, clinical symptoms, serum thyroxine and TRAb, thyroid ultrasound and orbital computed tomography were all used. PBMCs were obtained from about 9.9 ml fresh peripheral blood. Using RNA transcripts as the source, TCR beta CDR3 regions were amplified. The study used the HTBI primer set for a first-round RT-PCR of the TCR CDR3. TCRdb recomputed calls from the multiplex PCR reads with MiXCR, one row per CDR3 protein. The table has about 840,000 distinct CDR3 sequences, around 38% seen once.

The receptor was derived from a man aged 18-30 years with Graves' hyperthyroidism. The sequencing input was blood. This rearrangement joins TRBV20-1 to TRBJ1-6; 7 bases are shared with TRBD1. The CDR3 spells CSARGPTGNGTLHF. As DNA, the CDR3 is TGCAGTGCTAGAGGGCCGACAGGGAACGGCACCCTCCACTTT.